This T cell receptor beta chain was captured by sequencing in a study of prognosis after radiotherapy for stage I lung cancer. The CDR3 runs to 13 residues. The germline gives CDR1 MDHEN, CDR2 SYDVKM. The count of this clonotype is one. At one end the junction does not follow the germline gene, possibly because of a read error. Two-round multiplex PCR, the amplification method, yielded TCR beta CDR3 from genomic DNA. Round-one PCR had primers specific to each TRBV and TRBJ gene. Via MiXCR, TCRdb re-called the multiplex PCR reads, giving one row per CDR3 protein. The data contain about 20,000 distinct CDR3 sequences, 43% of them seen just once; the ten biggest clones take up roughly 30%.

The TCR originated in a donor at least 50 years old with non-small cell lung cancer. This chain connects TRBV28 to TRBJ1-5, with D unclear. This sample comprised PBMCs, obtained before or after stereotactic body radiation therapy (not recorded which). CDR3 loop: CANSRIVNQPQHF. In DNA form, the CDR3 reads TGTGCCAACAGTCGGATAGTCAATCAGCCCCAGCATTTT.